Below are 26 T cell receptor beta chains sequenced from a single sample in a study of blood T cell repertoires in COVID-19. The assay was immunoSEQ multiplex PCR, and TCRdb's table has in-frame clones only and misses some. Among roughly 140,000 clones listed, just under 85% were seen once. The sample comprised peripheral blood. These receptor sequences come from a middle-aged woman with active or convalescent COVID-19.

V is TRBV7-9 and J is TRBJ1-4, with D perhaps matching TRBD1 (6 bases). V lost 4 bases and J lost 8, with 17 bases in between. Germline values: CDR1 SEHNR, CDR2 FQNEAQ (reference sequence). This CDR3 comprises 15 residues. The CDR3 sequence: CASSYSGGRHEKLFF. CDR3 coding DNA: TGTGCCAGCAGCTACAGTGGGGGCCGACACGAAAAACTGTTTTTT.

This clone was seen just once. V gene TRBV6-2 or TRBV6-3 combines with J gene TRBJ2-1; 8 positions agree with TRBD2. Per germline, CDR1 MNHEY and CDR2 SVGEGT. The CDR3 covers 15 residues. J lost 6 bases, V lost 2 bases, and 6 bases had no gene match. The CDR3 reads CASSYGVLAANEQFF. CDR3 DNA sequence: TGTGCCAGCAGTTACGGGGTACTAGCGGCCAATGAGCAGTTCTTC.

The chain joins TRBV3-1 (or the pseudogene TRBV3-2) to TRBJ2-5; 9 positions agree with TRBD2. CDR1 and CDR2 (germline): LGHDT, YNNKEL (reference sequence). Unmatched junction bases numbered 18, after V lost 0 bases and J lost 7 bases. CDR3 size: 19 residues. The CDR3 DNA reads TGTGCCAGCAGCCAAGAAATAAGCGGGAGGCCATACGACCACGGGACCCAGTACTTC. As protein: CASSQEISGRPYDHGTQYF.

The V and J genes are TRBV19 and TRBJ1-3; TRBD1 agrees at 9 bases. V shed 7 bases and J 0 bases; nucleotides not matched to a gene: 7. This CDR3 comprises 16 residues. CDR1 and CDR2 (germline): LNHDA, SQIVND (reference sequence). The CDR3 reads CASNDPGQGSGNTIYF. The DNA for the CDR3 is TGTGCCAGTAACGACCCGGGACAGGGCTCTGGAAACACCATATATTTT.

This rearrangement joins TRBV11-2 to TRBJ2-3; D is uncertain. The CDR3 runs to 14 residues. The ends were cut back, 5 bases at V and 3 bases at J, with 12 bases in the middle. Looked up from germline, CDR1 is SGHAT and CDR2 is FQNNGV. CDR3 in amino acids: CASSKFEETDTQYF. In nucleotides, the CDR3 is TGTGCCAGCAGCAAGTTCGAGGAAACAGATACGCAGTATTTT.

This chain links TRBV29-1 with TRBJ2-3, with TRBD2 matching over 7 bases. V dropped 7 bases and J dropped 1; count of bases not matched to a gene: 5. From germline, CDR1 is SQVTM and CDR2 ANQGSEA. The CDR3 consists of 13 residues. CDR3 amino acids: CSGVAGGTDTQYF. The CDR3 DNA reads TGCAGCGGAGTAGCGGGTGGCACAGATACGCAGTATTTT.

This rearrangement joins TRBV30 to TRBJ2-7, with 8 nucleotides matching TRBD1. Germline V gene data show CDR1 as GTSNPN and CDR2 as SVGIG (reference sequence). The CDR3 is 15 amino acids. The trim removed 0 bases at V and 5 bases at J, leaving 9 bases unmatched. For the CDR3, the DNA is TGTGCCTGGAGTGTAGTGTGGACAGGGAGCAACGAGCAGTACTTC. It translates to CAWSVVWTGSNEQYF.

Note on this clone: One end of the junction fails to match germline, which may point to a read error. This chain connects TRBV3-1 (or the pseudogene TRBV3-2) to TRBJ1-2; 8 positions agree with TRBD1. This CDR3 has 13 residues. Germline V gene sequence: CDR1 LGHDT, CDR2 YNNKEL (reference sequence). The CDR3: CASSQDQGARAAF. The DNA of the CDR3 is TGTGCCAGCAGCCAAGATCAGGGGGCAAGGGCGGCCTTC.

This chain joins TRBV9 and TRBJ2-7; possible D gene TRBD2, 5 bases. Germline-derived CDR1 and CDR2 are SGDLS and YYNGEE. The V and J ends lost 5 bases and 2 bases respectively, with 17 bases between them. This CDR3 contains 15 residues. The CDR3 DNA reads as TGTGCCAGCAGTCCCGAGAGCGGCCCTCCCTACGAGCAGTACTTC. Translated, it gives CASSPESGPPYEQYF.

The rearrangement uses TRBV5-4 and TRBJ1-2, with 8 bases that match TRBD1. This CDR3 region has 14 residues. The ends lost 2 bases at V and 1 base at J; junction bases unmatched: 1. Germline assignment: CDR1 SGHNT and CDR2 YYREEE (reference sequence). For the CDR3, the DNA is TGTGCCAGCAGCTTTGACAGGGGTAACTATGGCTACACCTTC. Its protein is CASSFDRGNYGYTF.

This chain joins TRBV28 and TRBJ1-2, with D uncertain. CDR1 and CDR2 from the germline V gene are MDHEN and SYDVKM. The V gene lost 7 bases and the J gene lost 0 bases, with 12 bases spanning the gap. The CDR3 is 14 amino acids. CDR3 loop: CASTLGGSNYGYTF. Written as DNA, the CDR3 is TGTGCCAGCACCCTCGGCGGCTCTAACTATGGCTACACCTTC.

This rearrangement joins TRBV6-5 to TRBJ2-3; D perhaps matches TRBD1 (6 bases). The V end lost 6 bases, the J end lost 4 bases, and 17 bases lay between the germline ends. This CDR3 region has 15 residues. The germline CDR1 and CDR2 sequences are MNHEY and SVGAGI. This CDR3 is CASRSQGRSSDTQYF. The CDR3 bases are TGTGCCAGCAGGTCCCAGGGGAGAAGCTCAGATACGCAGTATTTT.

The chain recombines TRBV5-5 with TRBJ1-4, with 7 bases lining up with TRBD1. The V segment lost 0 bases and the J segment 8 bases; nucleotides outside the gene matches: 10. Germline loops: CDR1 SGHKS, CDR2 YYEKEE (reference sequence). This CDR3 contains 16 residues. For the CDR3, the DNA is TGTGCCAGCAGCTTGGGATTCGGGACAGTAAGCGAAAAACTGTTTTTT. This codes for CASSLGFGTVSEKLFF.

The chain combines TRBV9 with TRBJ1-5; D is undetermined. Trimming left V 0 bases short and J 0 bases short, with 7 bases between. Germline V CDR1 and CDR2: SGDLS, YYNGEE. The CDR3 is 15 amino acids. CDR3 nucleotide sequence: TGTGCCAGCAGCGTAGATCAGTATAGCAATCAGCCCCAGCATTTT. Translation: CASSVDQYSNQPQHF. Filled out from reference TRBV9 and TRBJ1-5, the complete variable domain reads DSGVTQTPKHLITATGQRVTLRCSPRSGDLSVYWYQQSLDQGLQFLIQYYNGEERAKGNILERFSAQQFPDLHSELNLSSLELGDSALYFCASSVDQYSNQPQHFGDGTRLSIL.

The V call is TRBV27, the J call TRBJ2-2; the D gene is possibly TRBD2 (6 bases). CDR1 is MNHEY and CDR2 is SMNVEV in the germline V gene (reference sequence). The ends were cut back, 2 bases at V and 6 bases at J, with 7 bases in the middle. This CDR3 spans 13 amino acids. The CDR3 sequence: CASSLRRAGELFF. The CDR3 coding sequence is TGTGCCAGCAGTTTAAGGAGGGCCGGGGAGCTGTTTTTT.

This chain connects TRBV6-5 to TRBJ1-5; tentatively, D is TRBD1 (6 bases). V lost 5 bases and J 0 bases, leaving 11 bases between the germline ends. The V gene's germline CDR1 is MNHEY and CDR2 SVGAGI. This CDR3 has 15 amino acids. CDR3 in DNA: TGTGCCAGCAGTCCAGGGACATTTAGCAATCAGCCCCAGCATTTT. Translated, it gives CASSPGTFSNQPQHF.

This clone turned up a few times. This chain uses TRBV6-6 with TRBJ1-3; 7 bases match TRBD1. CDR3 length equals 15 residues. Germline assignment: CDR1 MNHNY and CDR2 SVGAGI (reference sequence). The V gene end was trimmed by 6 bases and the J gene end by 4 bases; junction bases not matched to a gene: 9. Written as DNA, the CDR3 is TGTGCCAGCAGCTTACCTCCGGGACAGGGAAACACCATATATTTT. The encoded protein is CASSLPPGQGNTIYF.

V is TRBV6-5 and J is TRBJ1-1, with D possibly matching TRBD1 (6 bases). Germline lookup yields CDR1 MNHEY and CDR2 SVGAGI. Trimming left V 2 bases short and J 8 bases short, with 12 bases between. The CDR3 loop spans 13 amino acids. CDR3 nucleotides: TGTGCCAGCAGTTACACGGACAGCGAAGAAGCTTTCTTT. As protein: CASSYTDSEEAFF.

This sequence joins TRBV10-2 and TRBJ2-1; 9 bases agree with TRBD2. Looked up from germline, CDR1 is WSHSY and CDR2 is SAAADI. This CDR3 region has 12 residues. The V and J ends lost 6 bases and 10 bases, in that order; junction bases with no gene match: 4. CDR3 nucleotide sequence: TGCGCCAGCAGCTCTACTAGCGGGGAGCAGTTCTTC. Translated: CASSSTSGEQFF.

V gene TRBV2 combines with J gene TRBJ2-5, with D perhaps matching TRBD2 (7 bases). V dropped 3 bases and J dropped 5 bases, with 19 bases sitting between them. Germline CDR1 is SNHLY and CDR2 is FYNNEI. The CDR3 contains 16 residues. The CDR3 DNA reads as TGTGCCAGCAGTGACTCTGTTAGGGGGGGTGCGGAGACCCAGTACTTC. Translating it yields CASSDSVRGGAETQYF.

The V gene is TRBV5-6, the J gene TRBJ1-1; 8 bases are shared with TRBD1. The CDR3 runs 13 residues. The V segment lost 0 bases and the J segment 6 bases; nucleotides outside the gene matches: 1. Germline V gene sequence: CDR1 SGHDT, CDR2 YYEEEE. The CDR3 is CASSLGRGPEAFF. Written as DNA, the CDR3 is TGTGCCAGCAGCTTGGGCAGGGGGCCTGAAGCTTTCTTT.

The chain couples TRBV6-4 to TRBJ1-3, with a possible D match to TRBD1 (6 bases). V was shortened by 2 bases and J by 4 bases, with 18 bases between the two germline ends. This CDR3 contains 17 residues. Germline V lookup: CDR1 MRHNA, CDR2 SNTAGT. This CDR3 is CASSDGGGGTLGNTIYF. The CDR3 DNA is TGTGCCAGCAGTGACGGGGGGGGCGGTACTTTAGGAAACACCATATATTTT.

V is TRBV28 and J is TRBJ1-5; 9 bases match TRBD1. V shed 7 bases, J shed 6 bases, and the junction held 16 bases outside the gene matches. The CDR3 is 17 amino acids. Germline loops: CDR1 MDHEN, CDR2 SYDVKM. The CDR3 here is CASTFPGGQGRSQPQHF. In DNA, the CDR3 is TGTGCCAGCACTTTTCCGGGGGGACAGGGTCGAAGTCAGCCCCAGCATTTT.

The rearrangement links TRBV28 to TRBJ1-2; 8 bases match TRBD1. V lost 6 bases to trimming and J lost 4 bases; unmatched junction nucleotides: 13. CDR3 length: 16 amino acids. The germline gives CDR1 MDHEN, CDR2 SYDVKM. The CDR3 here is CASRMDREVYAYGYTF. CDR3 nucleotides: TGTGCCAGCAGGATGGACAGGGAGGTTTACGCCTATGGCTACACCTTC.

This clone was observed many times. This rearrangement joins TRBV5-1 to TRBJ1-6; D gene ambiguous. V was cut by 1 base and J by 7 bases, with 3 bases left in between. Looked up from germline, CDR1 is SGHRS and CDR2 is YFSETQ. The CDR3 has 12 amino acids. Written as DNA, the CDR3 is TGCGCCAGCAGCTTGCTGAATTCACCCCTCCACTTT. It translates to CASSLLNSPLHF.

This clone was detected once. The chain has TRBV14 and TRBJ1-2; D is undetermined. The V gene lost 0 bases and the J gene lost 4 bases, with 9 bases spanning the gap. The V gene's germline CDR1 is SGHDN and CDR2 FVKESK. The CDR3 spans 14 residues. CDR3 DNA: TGTGCCAGCAGCCAAGAACCCGAGCCCTATGGCTACACCTTC. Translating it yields CASSQEPEPYGYTF.